The TCR beta chain described here comes from a study of tumor-infiltrating lymphocytes in primary liver carcinoma. TCR beta cDNA was made from 500 ng total RNA with a constant-region primer. Nested multiplex PCR, run for three rounds with slightly modified ARM-PCR, yielded TCR beta libraries. The first two PCR rounds used TRBV1-TRBV30 forward primers with a C-beta reverse primer, approximately 11 cycles each. TCRdb re-called the multiplex PCR reads through MiXCR, storing one row per CDR3 protein. The repertoire includes about 320,000 distinct CDR3 sequences, approximately 65% of them detected once, and 9% sits in the top ten. This clonotype appeared a single time. The junction and the germline gene differ at one end; a read error may be behind it. Germline CDR1 is SGHAT and CDR2 is FQNNGV. The CDR3 has 12 amino acids. Blood RNA was derived from unsorted whole blood, and germline DNA was extracted too.

This clonotype originated in a man in his forties with primary liver carcinoma and hepatitis B virus infection. The sample consisted of peripheral blood. The chain links TRBV11-2 to TRBJ2-5, with a tentative D call TRBD2 (6 bases). CDR3: CVSCSGGETQYF. DNA of the CDR3: TGTGTCAGCTGCTCCGGGGGAGAGACCCAGTACTTC.